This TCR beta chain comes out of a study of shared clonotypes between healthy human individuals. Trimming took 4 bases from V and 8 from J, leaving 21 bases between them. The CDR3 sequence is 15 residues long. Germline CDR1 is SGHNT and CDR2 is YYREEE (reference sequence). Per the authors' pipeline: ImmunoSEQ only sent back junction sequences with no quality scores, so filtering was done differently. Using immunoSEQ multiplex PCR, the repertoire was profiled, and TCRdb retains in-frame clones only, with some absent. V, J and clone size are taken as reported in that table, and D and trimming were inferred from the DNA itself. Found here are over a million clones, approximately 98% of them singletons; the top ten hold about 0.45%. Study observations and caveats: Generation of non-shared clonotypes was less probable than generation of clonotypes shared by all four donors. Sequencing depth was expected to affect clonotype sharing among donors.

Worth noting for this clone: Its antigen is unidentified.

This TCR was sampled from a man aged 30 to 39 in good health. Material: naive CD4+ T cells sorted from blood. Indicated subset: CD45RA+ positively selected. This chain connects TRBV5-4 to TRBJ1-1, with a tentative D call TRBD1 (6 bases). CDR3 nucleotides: TGTGCCAGCAGCGCCGGGGGGGGGCCGGAGAGCGAAGCTTTCTTT. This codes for CASSAGGGPESEAFF.